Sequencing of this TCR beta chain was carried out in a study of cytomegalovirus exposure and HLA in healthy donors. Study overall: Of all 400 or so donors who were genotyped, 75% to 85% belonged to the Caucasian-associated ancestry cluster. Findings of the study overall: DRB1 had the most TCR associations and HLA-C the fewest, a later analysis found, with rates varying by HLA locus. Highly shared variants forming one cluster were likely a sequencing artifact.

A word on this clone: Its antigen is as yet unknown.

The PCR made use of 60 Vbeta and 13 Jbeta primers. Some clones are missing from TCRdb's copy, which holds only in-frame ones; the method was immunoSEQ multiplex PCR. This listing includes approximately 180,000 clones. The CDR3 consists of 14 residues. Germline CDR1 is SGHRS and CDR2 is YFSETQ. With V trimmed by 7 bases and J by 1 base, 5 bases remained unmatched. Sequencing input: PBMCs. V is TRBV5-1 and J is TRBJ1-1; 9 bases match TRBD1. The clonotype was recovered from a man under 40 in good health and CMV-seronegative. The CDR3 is CASGEGQGNTEAFF. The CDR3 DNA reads TGCGCCAGCGGGGAGGGACAGGGGAACACTGAAGCTTTCTTT.